This T cell receptor beta chain was profiled in a study of blood T cell repertoires in COVID-19. Overall study: Sites across the United States, Italy and Spain contributed samples from acute and convalescent COVID-19. PBMCs, B-cell-depleted T cells, or T cells provided the cDNA or gDNA that made up the material.

In the authors' workflow: Reference gene primer amplification gave estimated nucleated cell counts. Sequenced by immunoSEQ multiplex PCR; TCRdb stores in-frame clones only, minus some. V, J and clone size were drawn from that table, and D and trimming were deduced from the DNA. The data contain around 130,000 clones, 75% to 85% of them singletons. Sequencing was done on a sample of peripheral blood. The clonotype comes from a woman of 80 years or more with acute or convalescent COVID-19.

The CDR3 sequence is CATRRGEKLFF. The CDR3 nucleotides read TGTGCCACACGTCGAGGTGAAAAACTGTTTTTT. This chain uses TRBV19 with TRBJ1-4; D is unresolved. Germline CDR1 and CDR2: LNHDA and SQIVND (reference sequence). The CDR3 has 11 amino acids. The germline V and J ends were trimmed by 10 bases and 7 bases, with 10 bases remaining between them.